This T cell receptor beta chain emerged from a study of cytomegalovirus exposure and HLA in healthy donors. At the level of the study: Out of 398 genotyped donors, roughly 80% belonged to the Caucasian-associated ancestry cluster.

Only a few counts were recorded for this clone. What it binds is not known. Both 60 Vbeta primers and 13 Jbeta primers went into the PCR. Authors' methods: Roughly 80 million unique TCR beta chains, roughly 11 million of them shared, were counted by a later analysis. Measured with immunoSEQ multiplex PCR; TCRdb has only the in-frame clones, and not every one. V, J and clone size derive from that table, while D and trimming were established from the DNA sequence. The table includes some 200,000 clones, under 80% detected once. Findings and caveats of the study: Later analysis placed DRB1 highest and HLA-C lowest in TCR association rates, which differed by HLA locus. Productive rates of about 90% or about 30% were seen for most TCR beta V segments in an earlier analysis.

Trimming removed 5 bases from V and 4 bases from J, with 17 bases in between. The CDR3 spans 15 residues. Germline-derived CDR1 and CDR2 are SGHVS and FQNEAQ. The chain carries TRBV7-8 and TRBJ2-5; D is possibly TRBD2 (5 bases). The sequencing sample was made of PBMCs. The clonotype comes from a man in his forties in good health and CMV-seronegative. CDR3 sequence: CASSPPWREGETQYF. The CDR3 DNA sequence: TGTGCCAGCAGCCCACCTTGGCGAGAGGGAGAGACCCAGTACTTC.